This T cell receptor (beta chain) was sequenced in a study of T-cell reconstitution after alpha-beta-depleted transplantation in children. Unique molecular identifiers featured in how the TCRbeta library was prepared. Each CDR3 protein gets one entry after TCRdb re-called the PCR reads with MiXCR. The sample shows some 460,000 distinct CDR3 sequences, roughly 15% of them seen only once. The CDR3 extends over 16 amino acids. V lost 4 bases to trimming and J lost 4 bases; unmatched junction nucleotides: 9. Germline CDR1 is KGHDR and CDR2 is SFDVKD. This receptor was obtained from a boy less than two years old who had a stem cell transplant for Wiskott-Aldrich syndrome, so the T cells may come from the graft donor. The chain employs TRBV24-1 and TRBJ2-1, with TRBD2 identical over 7 bases. The sequencing here drew on PBMCs, mostly from graft donor cells, taken 360 days after TCRalphabeta/CD19-depleted stem cell transplant. The CDR3 DNA reads as TGTGCCACCAGTGACCCCGGACTAGTTGGGTACAATGAGCAGTTCTTC. Residues: CATSDPGLVGYNEQFF.